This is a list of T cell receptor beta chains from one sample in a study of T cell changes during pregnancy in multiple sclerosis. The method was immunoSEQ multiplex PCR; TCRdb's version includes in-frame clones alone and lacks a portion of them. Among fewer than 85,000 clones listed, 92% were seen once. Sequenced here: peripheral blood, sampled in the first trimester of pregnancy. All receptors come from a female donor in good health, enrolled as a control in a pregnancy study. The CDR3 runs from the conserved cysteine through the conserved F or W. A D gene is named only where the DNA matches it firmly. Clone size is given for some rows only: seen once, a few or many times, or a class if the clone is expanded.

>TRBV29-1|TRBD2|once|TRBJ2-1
CSVEGVVAGGPYNEQFF
TGCAGCGTTGAAGGTGTTGTAGCGGGAGGCCCCTACAATGAGCAGTTCTTC
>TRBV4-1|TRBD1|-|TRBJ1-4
CASSQEGQGNEKLFF
TGCGCCAGCAGCCAGGAGGGACAGGGGAATGAAAAACTGTTTTTT
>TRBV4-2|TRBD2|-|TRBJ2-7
CASSQDSTLAGDEQYF
TGTGCCAGCAGCCAAGATAGTACACTAGCGGGAGACGAGCAGTACTTC
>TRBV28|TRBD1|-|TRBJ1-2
CASSLGLGDRGGYTF
TGTGCCAGCAGTTTAGGCCTTGGGGACAGGGGAGGCTACACCTTC
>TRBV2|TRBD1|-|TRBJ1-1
CASRLTGGLAEAFF
TGTGCCAGCAGGTTGACAGGGGGCTTGGCTGAAGCTTTCTTT
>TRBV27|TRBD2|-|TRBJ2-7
CASSLLAGESGREQYF
TGTGCCAGCAGTCTACTAGCGGGAGAGTCCGGGAGGGAGCAGTACTTC
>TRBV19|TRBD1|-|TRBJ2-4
CASGTGAKNIQYF
TGTGCCAGTGGGACAGGAGCCAAAAACATTCAGTACTTC
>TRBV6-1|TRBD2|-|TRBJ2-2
CASSGLSGWYHYNTGELFF
TGTGCCAGCAGTGGACTTAGCGGGTGGTACCACTATAACACCGGGGAGCTGTTTTTT
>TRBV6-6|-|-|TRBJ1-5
CASTTQESNQPQHF
TGTGCCAGCACAACACAGGAATCCAATCAGCCCCAGCATTTT
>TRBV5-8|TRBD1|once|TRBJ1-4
CASSLGQGNNEKLFF
TGTGCCAGCAGCTTGGGACAGGGCAATAATGAAAAACTGTTTTTT
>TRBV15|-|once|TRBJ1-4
CATSRDPGIEKLFF
TGTGCCACCAGCAGAGACCCAGGGATTGAAAAACTGTTTTTT
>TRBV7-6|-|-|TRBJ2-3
CASSLESRGRNTQYF
TGTGCCAGCAGCTTAGAGTCTCGGGGGAGGAATACGCAGTATTTT
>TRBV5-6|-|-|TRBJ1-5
CASSGGPREGKNQPQHF
TGTGCCAGCAGCGGGGGTCCGAGGGAGGGTAAAAATCAGCCCCAGCATTTT
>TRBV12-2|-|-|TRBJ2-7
CASRSGLAGVLCYEQYF
TGTGCAAGTCGCTCGGGACTAGCGGGAGTCCTTTGCTACGAGCAGTACTTC
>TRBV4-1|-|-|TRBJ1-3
CASSQAEQGKLSGNTIYF
TGCGCCAGCAGCCAAGCGGAGCAGGGAAAATTGAGTGGAAACACCATATATTTT
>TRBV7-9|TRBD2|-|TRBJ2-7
CASSLGRTSGYPYEQYF
TGTGCCAGCAGCTTAGGGCGGACTAGCGGGTATCCCTACGAGCAGTACTTC
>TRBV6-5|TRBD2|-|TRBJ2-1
CASRAGLAGIIEQFF
TGTGCCAGCAGAGCAGGACTAGCGGGTATAATTGAGCAGTTCTTC
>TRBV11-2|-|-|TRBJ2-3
CASSSRERGTDTQYF
TGTGCCAGCAGCTCGCGTGAGCGGGGCACAGATACGCAGTATTTT
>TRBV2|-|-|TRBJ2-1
CASSDSSYNEQFF
TGTGCCAGCAGTGACAGCTCCTACAATGAGCAGTTCTTC
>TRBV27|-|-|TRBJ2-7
CASSLSPGPVYEQYF
TGTGCCAGCAGTTTATCCCCAGGCCCGGTCTACGAGCAGTACTTC
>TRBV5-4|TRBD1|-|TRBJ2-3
CASSRGGDSTDTQYF
TGTGCCAGCAGCCGAGGGGGCGACTCCACAGATACGCAGTATTTT
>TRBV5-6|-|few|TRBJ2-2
CASSLGPQITGELFF
TGTGCCAGCAGCTTGGGGCCACAGATAACCGGGGAGCTGTTTTTT
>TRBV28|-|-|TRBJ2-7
CASRPQGIDSYEQYF
TGTGCCAGCAGACCACAGGGAATAGACTCCTACGAGCAGTACTTC
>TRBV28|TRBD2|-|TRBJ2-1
CASSPGETSGRNEQFF
TGTGCCAGCAGCCCTGGGGAAACTAGCGGGAGGAATGAGCAGTTCTTC
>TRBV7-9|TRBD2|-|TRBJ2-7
CASSPLAGVGVYEQYF
TGTGCCAGCAGCCCTCTAGCGGGAGTTGGAGTCTACGAGCAGTACTTC
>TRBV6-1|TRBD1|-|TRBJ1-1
CASRQGWGNTEAFF
TGTGCCAGCAGACAGGGGTGGGGAAACACTGAAGCTTTCTTT
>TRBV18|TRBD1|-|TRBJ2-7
CASSPIDRGAGEQYF
TGTGCCAGCTCACCTATCGACAGGGGGGCGGGCGAGCAGTACTTC